This TCR beta chain derives from a study of T cell responses to AZD1222 COVID-19 vaccine. Data came from immunoSEQ multiplex PCR; TCRdb stores just in-frame clones and leaves some out. The data contain some 170,000 clones, 90% to 95% of them singletons. Germline-derived CDR1 and CDR2 are GTSNPN and SVGIG (reference sequence). The V and J ends lost 3 bases and 4 bases, in that order; junction bases with no gene match: 2. The CDR3 is made up of 12 amino acids. Study-level results: Only a handful of AZD1222 recipients, several in all, had baseline seropositivity.

Note on this clone: What it recognizes is unknown.

The source material was peripheral blood, sampled on day 0 of AZD1222 vaccination. The sequence was collected from an adult in good health. J is TRBJ2-5 and V is TRBV30; TRBD1 aligns across 7 bases. The CDR3 DNA reads TGTGCCTGGAGCGCAGGGGGAGAGACCCAGTACTTC. It codes for CAWSAGGETQYF.